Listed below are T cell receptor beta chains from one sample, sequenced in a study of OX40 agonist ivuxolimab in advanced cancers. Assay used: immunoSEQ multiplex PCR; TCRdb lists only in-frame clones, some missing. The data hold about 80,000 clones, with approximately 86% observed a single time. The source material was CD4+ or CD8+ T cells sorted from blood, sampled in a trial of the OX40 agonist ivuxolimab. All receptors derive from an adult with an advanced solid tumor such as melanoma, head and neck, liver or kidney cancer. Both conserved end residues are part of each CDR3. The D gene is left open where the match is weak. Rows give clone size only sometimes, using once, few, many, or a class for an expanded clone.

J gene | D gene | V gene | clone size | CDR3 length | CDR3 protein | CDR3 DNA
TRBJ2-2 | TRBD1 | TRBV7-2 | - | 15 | CASSTLGQVAGELFF | TGTGCCAGCAGCACCCTGGGACAGGTGGCCGGGGAGCTGTTTTTT
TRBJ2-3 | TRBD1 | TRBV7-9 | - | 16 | CASSLLRQGAVDTQYF | TGTGCCAGCAGCTTACTCAGACAGGGGGCGGTAGATACGCAGTATTTT
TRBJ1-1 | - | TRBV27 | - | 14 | CASSSPTRNTEAFF | TGTGCCAGCAGTTCTCCGACAAGGAACACTGAAGCTTTCTTT
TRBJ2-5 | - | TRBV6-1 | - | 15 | CASSESQGSIGTQYF | TGTGCCAGCAGTGAAAGTCAGGGCTCGATTGGGACCCAGTACTTC
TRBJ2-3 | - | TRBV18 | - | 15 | CASSPPTGLADTQYF | TGTGCCAGCTCACCACCGACAGGCCTTGCGGATACGCAGTATTTT
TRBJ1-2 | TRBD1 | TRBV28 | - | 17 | CASSPGGTGEGFGGYTF | TGTGCCAGCAGCCCCGGGGGGACAGGAGAGGGCTTCGGGGGCTACACCTTC
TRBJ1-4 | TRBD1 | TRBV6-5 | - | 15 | CASSRKAGGKGELFF | TGTGCCAGCAGTCGAAAGGCAGGGGGCAAGGGGGAACTGTTTTTT
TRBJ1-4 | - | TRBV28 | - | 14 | CASRDSATNEKLFF | TGTGCCAGCAGGGACAGTGCAACTAATGAAAAACTGTTTTTT
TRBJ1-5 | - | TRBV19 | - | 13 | CATKGRRDQPQHF | TGTGCCACCAAGGGGCGGAGGGATCAGCCCCAGCATTTT
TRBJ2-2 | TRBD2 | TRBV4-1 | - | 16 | CASSQPGLVNTGELFF | TGCGCCAGCAGCCAGCCGGGACTAGTTAATACCGGGGAGCTGTTTTTT
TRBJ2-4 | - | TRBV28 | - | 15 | CASIPAGLAKNIQYF | TGTGCCAGCATTCCGGCCGGGTTAGCCAAAAACATTCAGTACTTC
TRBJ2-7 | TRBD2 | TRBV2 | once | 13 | CASAGVLTYEQYF | TGTGCCAGCGCGGGGGTTCTGACCTACGAGCAGTACTTC
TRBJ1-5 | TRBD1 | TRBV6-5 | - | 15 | CASSFNRGINQPQHF | TGTGCCAGCAGTTTTAACAGGGGAATCAATCAGCCCCAGCATTTT
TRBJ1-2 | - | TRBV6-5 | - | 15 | CATGEGGAFGYGYTF | TGTGCCACCGGGGAGGGAGGGGCATTCGGCTATGGCTACACCTTC
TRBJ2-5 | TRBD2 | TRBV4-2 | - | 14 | CASSQAGGQETQYF | TGTGCCAGCAGCCAAGCGGGGGGGCAAGAGACCCAGTACTTC
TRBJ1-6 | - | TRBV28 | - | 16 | CASSFTGSSYNSPLHF | TGTGCCAGCAGTTTTACAGGGAGCTCCTATAATTCACCCCTCCACTTT
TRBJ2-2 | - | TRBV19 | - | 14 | CASKTGLSTGELFF | TGTGCCAGTAAGACAGGACTTAGCACCGGGGAGCTGTTTTTT
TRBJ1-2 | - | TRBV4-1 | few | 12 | CASSQVGHGYTF | TGCGCCAGCAGCCAAGTCGGACATGGCTACACCTTC
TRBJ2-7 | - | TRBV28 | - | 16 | CASSPLAGAPYYEQYF | TGTGCCAGCAGTCCTTTGGCCGGGGCCCCATACTACGAGCAGTACTTC
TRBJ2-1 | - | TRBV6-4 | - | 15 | CASSVDMSSYNEQFF | TGTGCCAGCAGTGTCGACATGAGCTCCTACAATGAGCAGTTCTTC
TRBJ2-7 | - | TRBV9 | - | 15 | CASSEGQAQTYEQYF | TGTGCCAGCAGCGAGGGGCAGGCGCAAACCTACGAGCAGTACTTC
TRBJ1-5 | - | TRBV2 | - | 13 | CASSGRGYQPQHF | TGTGCCAGCAGTGGAAGAGGTTATCAGCCCCAGCATTTT
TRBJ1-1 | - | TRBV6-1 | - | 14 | CASSTFTQDTEAFF | TGTGCCAGCAGTACCTTCACTCAAGACACTGAAGCTTTCTTT
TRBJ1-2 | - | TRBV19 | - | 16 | CASSISRVSANYGYTF | TGTGCCAGTAGTATTTCCAGGGTCTCAGCTAACTATGGCTACACCTTC
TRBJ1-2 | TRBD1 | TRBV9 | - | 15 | CASDSVDRGLGGYTF | TGTGCCAGCGACTCCGTTGACAGGGGACTGGGGGGCTACACCTTC
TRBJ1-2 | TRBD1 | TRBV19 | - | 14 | CASQPGQRLYGYTF | TGTGCCAGTCAGCCGGGACAGAGACTTTATGGCTACACCTTC
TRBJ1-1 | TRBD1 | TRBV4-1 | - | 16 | CASSQVHGAGGLSAFF | TGCGCCAGCAGCCAAGTTCACGGGGCAGGGGGTTTGTCGGCTTTCTTT
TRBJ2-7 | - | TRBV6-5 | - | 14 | CASSTTPYAYEQYF | TGTGCCAGCAGTACCACGCCGTACGCCTACGAGCAGTACTTC
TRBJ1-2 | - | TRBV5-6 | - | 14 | CASSLYQVNYGYTF | TGTGCCAGCAGCTTGTATCAGGTTAACTATGGCTACACCTTC
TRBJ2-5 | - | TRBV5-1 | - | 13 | CASAWGSQETQYF | TGCGCCAGCGCCTGGGGGAGCCAAGAGACCCAGTACTTC
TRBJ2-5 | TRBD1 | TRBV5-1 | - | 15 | CASSVTGTGQETQYF | TGCGCCAGCAGCGTAACCGGGACAGGTCAAGAGACCCAGTACTTC
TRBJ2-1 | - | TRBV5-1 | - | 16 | CASSLDGGDSYNEQFF | TGCGCCAGCAGCTTGGACGGCGGGGACTCCTACAATGAGCAGTTCTTC
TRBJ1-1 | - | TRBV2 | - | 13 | CASSPTEEQRAFF | TGTGCCAGCAGCCCCACCGAGGAGCAGAGAGCTTTCTTT
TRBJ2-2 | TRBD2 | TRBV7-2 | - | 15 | CASSFIGLASGELFF | TGTGCCAGCAGCTTTATCGGACTAGCCTCCGGGGAGCTGTTTTTT
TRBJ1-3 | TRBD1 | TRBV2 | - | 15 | CASSGQGEAGNTIYF | TGTGCCAGCAGTGGACAGGGGGAGGCTGGAAACACCATATATTTT
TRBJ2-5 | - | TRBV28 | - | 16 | CASSLADSGGVVTQYF | TGTGCCAGCAGTTTAGCGGACAGTGGCGGGGTGGTGACCCAGTACTTC
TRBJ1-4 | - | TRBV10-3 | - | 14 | CAISLGSTGEKLFF | TGTGCCATCAGCCTTGGGAGTACCGGGGAAAAACTGTTTTTT
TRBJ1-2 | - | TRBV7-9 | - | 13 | CASSSEQGYGYTF | TGTGCCAGCAGCTCCGAACAGGGTTATGGCTACACCTTC